The T cell receptor (beta chain) described here comes from a study of blood T cell repertoires in COVID-19. Overall study: T cells, B-cell-depleted T cells, or PBMCs provided the cDNA or gDNA that served as material.

Per the authors' pipeline: The assay estimated nucleated cells by amplifying reference gene primers. This table comes from immunoSEQ multiplex PCR, and its TCRdb copy is limited to in-frame clones, with some not included. That table is the source of V, J and clone size, and D and trimming were worked out from the DNA. Among about 140,000 clones, roughly four fifths were seen once, and the ten largest hold 1.6%. This CDR3 is built from 14 residues. V lost 2 bases and J lost 8, with 15 bases in between. Germline V gene data show CDR1 as MNHNS and CDR2 as SASEGT. The table lists this clone with a few counts.

The sample taken for sequencing was peripheral blood. This chain connects TRBV6-1 to TRBJ1-1; tentative D call: TRBD1 (5 bases). This receptor was obtained from a human donor in a cohort sampled during active COVID-19. The CDR3 DNA sequence: TGTGCCAGCAGTGAACGTCGGCAGGGCTTAGAAGCTTTCTTT. Encoded protein: CASSERRQGLEAFF.